This T cell receptor beta chain originates from a study of blood T cells in healthy people across ages. Looked up from germline, CDR1 is KGHSH and CDR2 is LQKENI. CDR3 size: 14 residues. The V end lost 2 bases, the J end lost 7 bases, and 15 bases lay between the germline ends. This clonotype was seen a few times. Antigen unknown. A sample-barcoded 5' primer and a J-beta primer mix were used in a second PCR of about 6 to 12 cycles. TCRdb re-derived calls from the 5' RACE reads in MiXCR, one entry per CDR3 protein. This sample has about 780,000 distinct CDR3 sequences, with 20% to 30% found just once. Study-level results: The unsorted PBMCs prevented any conclusive comparison of naive versus antigen-experienced cells.

These same records also appear under a second study, on T cells of mothers and their children.

Specimen: blood. The receptor was derived from a boy aged 5-17 years in good health. This chain uses TRBV18 with TRBJ2-7, with D possibly being TRBD1 (6 bases). The CDR3 region is CASSPERTAGEQYF. The CDR3 DNA is TGTGCCAGCTCACCAGAGAGGACAGCAGGAGAGCAGTACTTC.